The source of this TCR beta chain is a study of T cell repertoires in cytomegalovirus infection. Study-level information: HLA-C-restricted CMV epitopes, recently identified, and well-studied HLA-B-restricted ones were used by the study. Matching HLA type and CMV infection were both indicated by public TCR beta signatures.

TCRdb fed the reads into MiXCR, producing one record per CDR3 protein. The table lists 150,000 or so distinct CDR3 sequences, 20% to 25% of them singletons. This clonotype was recorded only once. Its antigen is unidentified. CDR3 length: 17 amino acids. V lost 5 bases to trimming and J lost 5 bases; unmatched junction nucleotides: 11. Germline values: CDR1 SGHRS, CDR2 YFSETQ. This receptor was identified in a human donor in good health (CMV status not recorded). Some clones in this sample may be carry-over from other donors' samples. The sample here was CD8+ T cells from cultured PBMCs, taken from culture after CMV antigen stimulation. The chain is built from TRBV5-1 and TRBJ2-1, with TRBD2 matching 12 bases. The CDR3 reads CASRSTPSGGGDNEQFF. The CDR3 DNA is TGCGCCAGCAGGTCAACCCCTAGCGGGGGGGGGGACAATGAGCAGTTCTTC.